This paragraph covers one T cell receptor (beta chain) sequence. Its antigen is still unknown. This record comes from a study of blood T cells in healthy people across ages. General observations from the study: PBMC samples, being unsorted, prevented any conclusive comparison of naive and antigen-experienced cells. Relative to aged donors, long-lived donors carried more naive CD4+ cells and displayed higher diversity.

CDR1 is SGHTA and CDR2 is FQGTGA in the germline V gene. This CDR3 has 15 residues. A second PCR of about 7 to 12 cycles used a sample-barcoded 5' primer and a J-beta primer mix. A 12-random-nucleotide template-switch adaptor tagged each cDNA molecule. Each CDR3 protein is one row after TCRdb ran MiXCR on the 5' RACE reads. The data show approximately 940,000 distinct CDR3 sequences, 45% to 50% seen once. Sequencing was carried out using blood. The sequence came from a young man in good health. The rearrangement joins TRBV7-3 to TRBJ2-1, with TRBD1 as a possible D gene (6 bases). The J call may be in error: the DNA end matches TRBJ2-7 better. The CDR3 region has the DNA TGTGCCAGCAGCCTGGGACAACCCCCCTACAATGAGCAGTACTTC. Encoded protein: CASSLGQPPYNEQYF.